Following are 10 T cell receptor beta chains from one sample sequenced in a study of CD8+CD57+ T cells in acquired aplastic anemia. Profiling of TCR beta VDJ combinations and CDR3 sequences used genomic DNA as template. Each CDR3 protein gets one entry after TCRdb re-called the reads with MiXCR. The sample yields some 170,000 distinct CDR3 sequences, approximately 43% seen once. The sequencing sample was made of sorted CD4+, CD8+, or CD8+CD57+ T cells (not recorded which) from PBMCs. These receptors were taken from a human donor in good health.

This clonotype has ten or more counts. The CDR3 sequence: CASSSRNTEAFF. The CDR3 nucleotides read TGTGCCAGCAGCTCTAGGAACACTGAAGCTTTCTTT. The rearrangement links TRBV7-2 to TRBJ1-1; D is unclear. The length of the CDR3 is 12 residues. Trimming stripped 4 bases from V and 1 base from J, with 4 bases between. CDR1 is SGHTA and CDR2 is FQGNSA in the germline V gene.

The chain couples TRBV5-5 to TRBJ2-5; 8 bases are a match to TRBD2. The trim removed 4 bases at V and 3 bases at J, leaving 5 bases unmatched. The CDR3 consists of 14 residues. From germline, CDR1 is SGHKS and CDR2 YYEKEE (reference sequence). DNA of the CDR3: TGTGCCAGCAGCAGTAGCGGGGTGAAAGAGACCCAGTACTTC. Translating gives CASSSSGVKETQYF.

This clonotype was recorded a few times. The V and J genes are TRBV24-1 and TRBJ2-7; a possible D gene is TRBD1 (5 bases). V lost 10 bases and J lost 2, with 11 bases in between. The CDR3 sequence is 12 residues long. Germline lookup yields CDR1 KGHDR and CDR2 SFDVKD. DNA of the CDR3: TGTGCCACTGCTGACAGACCCTACGAGCAGTACTTC. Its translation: CATADRPYEQYF.

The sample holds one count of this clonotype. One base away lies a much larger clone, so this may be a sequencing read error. CDR3 in amino acids: CSPFLKAAGGLFF. The CDR3 nucleotides are TGCAGCCCATTTTTAAAGGCCGCCGGGGGGCTGTTTTTT. V gene TRBV20-1 combines with J gene TRBJ2-2; TRBD2 is a possible D gene (6 bases). Germline assignment: CDR1 DFQATT and CDR2 SNEGSKA (reference sequence). The CDR3 contains 13 residues.

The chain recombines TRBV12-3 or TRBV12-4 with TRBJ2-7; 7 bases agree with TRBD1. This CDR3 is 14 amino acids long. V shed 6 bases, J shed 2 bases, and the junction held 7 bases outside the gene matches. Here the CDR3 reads CASSHRDSPYEQYF. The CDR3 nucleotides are TGTGCCAGCAGCCACCGGGACAGTCCCTACGAGCAGTACTTC.

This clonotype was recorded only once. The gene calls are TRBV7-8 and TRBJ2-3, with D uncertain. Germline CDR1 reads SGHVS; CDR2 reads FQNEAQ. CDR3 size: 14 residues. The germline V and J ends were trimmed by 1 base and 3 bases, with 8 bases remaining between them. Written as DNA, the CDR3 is TGTGCCAGCAGCTTAGTTCTGCGTACAGATACGCAGTATTTT. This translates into CASSLVLRTDTQYF. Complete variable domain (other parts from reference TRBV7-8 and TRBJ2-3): GAGVSQSPRYKVAKRGQDVALRCDPISGHVSLFWYQQALGQGPEFLTYFQNEAQLDKSGLPSDRFFAERPEGSVSTLKIQRTQQEDSAVYLCASSLVLRTDTQYFGPGTRLTVL.

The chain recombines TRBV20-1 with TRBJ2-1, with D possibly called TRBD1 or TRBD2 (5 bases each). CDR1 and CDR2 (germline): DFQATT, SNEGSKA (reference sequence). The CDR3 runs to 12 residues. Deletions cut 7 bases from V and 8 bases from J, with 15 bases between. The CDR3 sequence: CSVRDGGDEQFF. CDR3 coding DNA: TGCAGTGTCAGGGACGGTGGTGATGAGCAGTTCTTC.

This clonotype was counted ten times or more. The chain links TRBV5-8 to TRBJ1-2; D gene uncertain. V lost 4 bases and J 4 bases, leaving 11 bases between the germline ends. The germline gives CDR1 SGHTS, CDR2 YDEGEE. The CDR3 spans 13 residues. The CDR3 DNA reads TGTGCCAGCAGCAATATTGGATCCTATGGCTACACCTTC. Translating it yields CASSNIGSYGYTF.

The DNA of the CDR3 is TGTGCCAGTAGTGCGGGGGGCTCCTACGTCGATGAGCAGTTCTTC. Encoded protein: CASSAGGSYVDEQFF. J is TRBJ2-1 and V is TRBV19; 8 positions agree with TRBD2. The junction had 11 bases not matched to a gene; V was cut back by 5 bases and J by 8 bases. CDR1 is LNHDA and CDR2 is SQIVND in the germline V gene (reference sequence). There are 15 residues in the CDR3.

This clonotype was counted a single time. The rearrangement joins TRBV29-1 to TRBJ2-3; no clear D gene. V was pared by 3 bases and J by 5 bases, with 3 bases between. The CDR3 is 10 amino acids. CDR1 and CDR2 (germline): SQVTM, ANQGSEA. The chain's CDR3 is CSVEVDTQYF. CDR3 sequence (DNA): TGCAGCGTTGAGGTAGATACGCAGTATTTT.